This TCR beta chain was found in a study of cytomegalovirus exposure and HLA in healthy donors. Broader study findings: Cytomegalovirus status was reportedly diagnosed by the classifier with high specificity and sensitivity. Over 15,000 TCR beta sequences were associated with HLA alleles at 0.05 false discovery rate in a later analysis. Researchers left out some V segments, among them TRBV6-2 and TRBV6-3, as indistinguishable.

Amplification used 60 Vbeta primers and 13 Jbeta primers. In the authors' methods: Around 9.9 million shared chains were among the roughly 80 million unique TCR beta chains that a later analysis counted. The repertoire was sequenced with immunoSEQ multiplex PCR; TCRdb's copy has only in-frame clones and lacks some. The DNA was the basis for D and trimming; V, J and clone size are from that table. The data contain over 150,000 clones, 87% of them singletons. There are 17 residues in the CDR3. Germline CDR1 is SEHNR and CDR2 is FQNEAQ (reference sequence). Trimming removed 6 bases from V and 3 bases from J; junction bases left unmatched: 11. As to this clone: The antigen is not known.

The receptor comes from a woman aged 25 to 39 in good health and CMV-seronegative. The chain uses TRBV7-9 and TRBJ1-3, with 10 bases matching TRBD1. Sequencing used PBMCs. In nucleotides, the CDR3 is TGTGCCAGCAGACTTGACAGGGGGCGAACTAGTGGAAACACCATATATTTT. It yields the protein CASRLDRGRTSGNTIYF.